A single T cell receptor beta chain is shown here with its context. Other DNA variants within this sample encode the same CDR3. Using immunoSEQ multiplex PCR, the repertoire was profiled, and TCRdb retains in-frame clones only, with some absent. The sample yields about 250,000 clones, just over 85% seen once. This record comes from a study of blood T cell repertoires in COVID-19. Study as a whole: Whether acute or convalescent, the COVID-19 samples came from the United States, Italy and Spain.

The CDR3 spans 15 residues. Looked up from germline, CDR1 is SGHRS and CDR2 is YFSETQ. V lost 0 bases to trimming and J lost 0 bases, with 9 bases between them. The sequence derives from a man older than 75 with acute or convalescent COVID-19. The sequenced material came from peripheral blood. The chain employs TRBV5-1 and TRBJ1-1; unclear D gene. The CDR3 nucleotides read TGCGCCAGCAGCTTGGCGGCGGGGATGAACACTGAAGCTTTCTTT. The encoded protein is CASSLAAGMNTEAFF.